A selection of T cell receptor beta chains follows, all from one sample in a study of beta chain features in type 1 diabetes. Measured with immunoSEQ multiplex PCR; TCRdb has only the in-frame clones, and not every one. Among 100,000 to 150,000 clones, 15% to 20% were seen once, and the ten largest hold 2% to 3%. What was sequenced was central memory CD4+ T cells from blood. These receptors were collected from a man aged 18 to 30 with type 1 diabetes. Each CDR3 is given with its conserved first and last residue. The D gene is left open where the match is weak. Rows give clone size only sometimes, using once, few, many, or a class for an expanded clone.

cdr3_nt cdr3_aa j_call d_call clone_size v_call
TGTGCTAGTGGCGACAGGAACACCGGGGAGCTGTTTTTT CASGDRNTGELFF TRBJ2-2 NA NA TRBV12-5
TGTGCCAGCAGCGATACATGGACAGATACGCAGTATTTT CASSDTWTDTQYF TRBJ2-3 NA few TRBV6-4
TGCGCCAGCAGCTCAGGAGGCACTTATTACGAGCAGTACTTC CASSSGGTYYEQYF TRBJ2-7 NA NA TRBV5-1
TGTGCCAGCAGCTTAGCGGCGAACACCGGGGAGCTGTTTTTT CASSLAANTGELFF TRBJ2-2 NA NA TRBV7-2
TGTGCCAGCAGCTCCCAGACTAGCGGGGGGGCCTACGAGCAGTACTTC CASSSQTSGGAYEQYF TRBJ2-7 TRBD2 NA TRBV7-6
TGTGCCAGCAGCTTATGGGGTCAGGGTCAGCCCCAGCATTTT CASSLWGQGQPQHF TRBJ1-5 NA few TRBV7-2
TGTGCCAGCAGTTTAGGCCAGGGCGGGGGCTACACCTTC CASSLGQGGGYTF TRBJ1-2 NA NA TRBV27
TGCGCCAGCAGCCAAGATACCAGCTACAATGAGCAGTTCTTC CASSQDTSYNEQFF TRBJ2-1 NA NA TRBV4-3
TGTGCCAGCAGCTTATTGGGTTCTGAGCAGTTCTTC CASSLLGSEQFF TRBJ2-1 NA few TRBV7-2
TGCGCCAGCAGCCAAGCGAGGGACTCAGTCTACAATGAGCAGTTCTTC CASSQARDSVYNEQFF TRBJ2-1 NA few TRBV4-3
TGTGCCTGGGGGAGAGGATCCAATGAGCAGTTCTTC CAWGRGSNEQFF TRBJ2-1 NA many TRBV30
TGTGCCAGCAGCCCGAACCCGTACGAGCAGTACTTC CASSPNPYEQYF TRBJ2-7 NA few TRBV9
TGTGCCAGCAGCTTAGCGACCCAGGGGGTGGGTGAGACCCAGTACTTC CASSLATQGVGETQYF TRBJ2-5 TRBD1 few TRBV7-2
TGTGCCAGCAGCTTCAACAGGAACCCGGGGGCCCAGCATTTT CASSFNRNPGAQHF TRBJ1-5 NA NA TRBV13
TGTGCCAGTAATAAGAACACCGGGGAGCTGTTTTTT CASNKNTGELFF TRBJ2-2 NA NA TRBV19
TGTGCCAGCAGCAGACAGGCAGCGTACAATGAGCAGTTCTTC CASSRQAAYNEQFF TRBJ2-1 NA NA TRBV6-5
TGTGCCTGGAAGAGGGACAGGAACACCGGGGAGCTGTTTTTT CAWKRDRNTGELFF TRBJ2-2 TRBD1 NA TRBV30
TGTGCCAGCAGCCCGCGGATGATTGCCGGAGATACGCAGTATTTT CASSPRMIAGDTQYF TRBJ2-3 NA many TRBV11-2
TGTGCCTGGAGTGTATCAGGGCGGAACACCATATATTTT CAWSVSGRNTIYF TRBJ1-3 NA NA TRBV30
TGCAGCGTTGGAAGGGGGATTGGAAACACTGAAGCTTTCTTT CSVGRGIGNTEAFF TRBJ1-1 NA NA TRBV29-1
TGCAGCGCCGTTCGAACTGAAGCTTTCTTT CSAVRTEAFF TRBJ1-1 NA many TRBV29-1
TGTGCCAGTAGTCCTGGGACGGCAACTAATGAAAAACTGTTTTTT CASSPGTATNEKLFF TRBJ1-4 NA few TRBV19
TGTGCCAGCAGCTCCCTAGATATGGGCAACAATGAGCAGTTCTTC CASSSLDMGNNEQFF TRBJ2-1 NA NA TRBV7-9
TGCAGCGTTGGAGAACAGATGAACACTGAAGCTTTCTTT CSVGEQMNTEAFF TRBJ1-1 NA NA TRBV29-1
TGCAGCGTTGAGGCACTCTCTGGGGCCAACGTCCTGACTTTC CSVEALSGANVLTF TRBJ2-6 NA few TRBV29-1
TGTGCCAGCAGCTTAGTGGGCGAGACCCAGTACTTC CASSLVGETQYF TRBJ2-5 NA few TRBV7-9
TGTGCCACCCGAGACTCTGGGGCCAACGTCCTGACTTTC CATRDSGANVLTF TRBJ2-6 NA few TRBV15
TGTGCCAGCAGCTTATCGGTAGCGGGGGTGGCAGATACGCAGTATTTT CASSLSVAGVADTQYF TRBJ2-3 TRBD2 few TRBV7-2
TGTGCCAGCAGCACAGGCGGGGAGCCGGAGCAGTTCTTC CASSTGGEPEQFF TRBJ2-1 NA NA TRBV7-9
TGCAGCGTAACAGGGGGTATGAAGACCCAGTACTTC CSVTGGMKTQYF TRBJ2-5 TRBD1 NA TRBV29-1
TGTGCCAGCAGCGCCTCCAGCGGGGGTGATACGCAGTATTTT CASSASSGGDTQYF TRBJ2-3 TRBD2 few TRBV7-9
TGTGCCAGCAGCTTCGCCGGGCAGCCCCAGCATTTT CASSFAGQPQHF TRBJ1-5 NA few TRBV14
TGTGCCAGCAGCTTACCGGGACAGGGATTTAACGAGCAGTACTTC CASSLPGQGFNEQYF TRBJ2-7 TRBD1 few TRBV7-2
TGTGCCAGCAGTGAACTGGAATCGGAGTACGAGCAGTACTTC CASSELESEYEQYF TRBJ2-7 NA NA TRBV2
TGTGCCAGCAGATATGGGACTAGCGAATCAAATGAGCAGTTCTTC CASRYGTSESNEQFF TRBJ2-1 TRBD2 few TRBV6-5
TGTGCCAGCAGTGGGCCGAATAGGGGCACTGAAGCTTTCTTT CASSGPNRGTEAFF TRBJ1-1 NA NA TRBV6-5
TGTGCCAGCAGCCCACGACAGGGTTTTTTTGAGCAGTTCTTC CASSPRQGFFEQFF TRBJ2-1 TRBD1 NA TRBV5-4
TGTGCCAGCAGTCGAGCAGATACGCAGTATTTT CASSRADTQYF TRBJ2-3 NA few TRBV6-6
TGTGCCAGTAGTTTTTTCGCAAGGGAGCTGTTTTTT CASSFFARELFF TRBJ2-2 NA few TRBV19
TGCAGCGTGGACGACAGGTTTACGCAGTATTTT CSVDDRFTQYF TRBJ2-3 NA NA TRBV29-1
TGCAGCGGCTACAGGGAGGGTGAAAAACTGTTTTTT CSGYREGEKLFF TRBJ1-4 NA few TRBV29-1
TGTGCCAGCAGTGAACTGACAGCAAGAAACTATGGCTACACCTTC CASSELTARNYGYTF TRBJ1-2 NA NA TRBV25-1
TGCGCCAGCAGCCAAGACCCCTCGGGGGCGAACTATGGCTACACCTTC CASSQDPSGANYGYTF TRBJ1-2 NA few TRBV4-3
TGTGCCAGCAGCTTAGTTCTATGGGGGACTGAAGCTTTCTTT CASSLVLWGTEAFF TRBJ1-1 NA NA TRBV13
TGTGCCAGCAGCCCCGAGGCGATGGGCGGCTACACCTTC CASSPEAMGGYTF TRBJ1-2 NA NA TRBV7-9
TGTGCCAGCAGCCCCTTACCCCCTGGGGCCAACGTCCTGACTTTC CASSPLPPGANVLTF TRBJ2-6 NA many TRBV27
TGTGCCAGCAGCTTACAGAGGGGGGATTTTAGCACAGATACGCAGTATTTT CASSLQRGDFSTDTQYF TRBJ2-3 NA many TRBV7-2
TGTGCCAGCACCTCCGGGACAGGGTTTCGCAATGAGCAGTTCTTC CASTSGTGFRNEQFF TRBJ2-1 TRBD1 few TRBV7-9
TGCGCCAGCAGCGGGACAGCGATGAACACTGAAGCTTTCTTT CASSGTAMNTEAFF TRBJ1-1 TRBD1 NA TRBV5-1
TGCGCCAGCAGCCAAGAAGGGGCTGGGGCCAACGTCCTGACTTTC CASSQEGAGANVLTF TRBJ2-6 NA NA TRBV4-1
TGTGCCAGCAGCTCCCCGCGAGATGCTGAAGCTTTCTTT CASSSPRDAEAFF TRBJ1-1 NA NA TRBV11-2
TGTGCCAGTACCTCCAGAGAGTACACCGGGGAGCTGTTTTTT CASTSREYTGELFF TRBJ2-2 NA NA TRBV19
TGTGCCAGCAGCGCCCGGGACAGAGACACTGAAGCTTTCTTT CASSARDRDTEAFF TRBJ1-1 TRBD1 few TRBV7-8